What follows is one T cell receptor beta chain and its context. Authors' methods: The authors estimated nucleated cell counts from reference gene primer amplification. Sequenced by immunoSEQ multiplex PCR; TCRdb stores in-frame clones only, minus some. From that table come the V and J calls and clone size; the DNA was used to work out D and trimming. The sample has 450,000 to 500,000 clones; 75% to 90% are singletons. The V gene's germline CDR1 is MNHEY and CDR2 SMNVEV (reference sequence). This CDR3 spans 18 amino acids. Unmatched junction bases numbered 15, after V lost 4 bases and J lost 8 bases. Recruitment covered about 26 US areas and drew participants whose ages spanned about 18 to 89 years. Each recovered donor of Cohort 3 presented with two negative PCRs, clearance, or symptom resolution. This record belongs to a study of blood T cell repertoires in COVID-19. Background on the study: PBMCs, B-cell-depleted T cells, or T cells provided the cDNA or gDNA that made up the material.

The chain employs TRBV27 and TRBJ2-1; the match to TRBD2 covers 12 bases. The source is a young woman who had recovered from COVID-19. Sample: PBMCs or T cells enriched from blood (not recorded which). CDR3 sequence reads: CASSSRTSGDVVMDEQFF. For the CDR3, the DNA is TGTGCCAGCAGTTCTCGGACTAGCGGGGACGTCGTTATGGATGAGCAGTTCTTC.